A single sample is the source of the 27 T cell receptor beta chains below, sequenced in a study of T cell changes during pregnancy in multiple sclerosis. Data came from immunoSEQ multiplex PCR; TCRdb stores just in-frame clones and leaves some out. The sample carries about 46,000 clones, about 91% recorded once. The sample here was peripheral blood, taken in the third trimester of pregnancy. The receptors shown here come from a female donor with multiple sclerosis, enrolled in a pregnancy study.

The chain employs TRBV9 and TRBJ2-2, with D possibly TRBD2 on 5 matching bases. Per germline, CDR1 SGDLS and CDR2 YYNGEE. The CDR3 runs 16 residues. Deletions cut 2 bases from V and 5 bases from J, with 16 bases between. CDR3 coding DNA: TGTGCCAGCAGCGTTTTTCAAGCGGAAGGGACCGGGGAGCTGTTTTTT. Amino acids: CASSVFQAEGTGELFF.

The CDR3 bases are TGCGCCAGCAGTGAGTCTAACAGATTAATTAATGAGCAGTTCTTC. Its protein product is CASSESNRLINEQFF. This chain uses TRBV10-1 with TRBJ2-1; D unclear. Germline V CDR1 and CDR2: WNHNN, SYGVQD (reference sequence). This CDR3 region has 15 residues. Trimming cost V 0 bases and J 7 bases, with 13 bases left between them.

The chain uses TRBV5-4 and TRBJ2-1; TRBD1 might be the D (6 bases). The germline V gene has CDR1 SGHNT and CDR2 YYREEE (reference sequence). The CDR3 extends over 13 amino acids. Deletions cut 4 bases from V and 4 bases from J, with 9 bases between. The CDR3 region is CASSSGQYNEQFF. The CDR3 bases are TGTGCCAGCAGCAGCGGACAGTACAATGAGCAGTTCTTC. Looking up the rest from reference TRBV5-4 and TRBJ2-1 gives the full variable domain: ETGVTQSPTHLIKTRGQQVTLRCSSQSGHNTVSWYQQALGQGPQFIFQYYREEENGRGNFPPRFSGLQFPNYSSELNVNALELDDSALYLCASSSGQYNEQFFGPGTRLTVL.

This clone was detected once. The chain joins TRBV27 to TRBJ2-1; perhaps TRBD2 as D (5 bases). The ends were cut back, 6 bases at V and 4 bases at J, with 13 bases in the middle. This CDR3 comprises 14 residues. The germline V gene encodes CDR1 MNHEY and CDR2 SMNVEV (reference sequence). The CDR3 bases are TGTGCCAGCAGCTTACTCAGCGGTTACAATGAGCAGTTCTTC. Protein product: CASSLLSGYNEQFF.

The genes are TRBV7-2 and TRBJ2-5; a possible D gene is TRBD1 (6 bases). The germline gives CDR1 SGHTA, CDR2 FQGNSA. Trimming shortened V by 5 bases and J by 0 bases, and 19 bases separated the two germline ends. The CDR3 loop spans 17 amino acids. The CDR3 sequence is CASSLRTVLPYQETQYF. CDR3 sequence (DNA): TGTGCCAGCAGCCTGAGGACAGTACTACCGTACCAAGAGACCCAGTACTTC.

This clone is a singleton in its sample. The chain links TRBV25-1 to TRBJ2-1, with D perhaps matching TRBD2 (5 bases). The CDR3 has 13 amino acids. Germline assignment: CDR1 MGHDK and CDR2 SYGVNS. Trimming removed 7 bases at V and 7 bases at J, with 14 bases between. CDR3 in DNA: TGTGCCAGCACCCCACGGGATTATAATGAGCAGTTCTTC. Protein: CASTPRDYNEQFF.

The chain is built from TRBV6-5 and TRBJ2-7; no firm D call. Looked up from germline, CDR1 is MNHEY and CDR2 is SVGAGI. The CDR3 has 14 amino acids. V was pared by 6 bases and J by 3 bases, with 15 bases between. The CDR3, as DNA: TGTGCCAGCAGAAGGTACGGCGGATACTACGAGCAGTACTTC. Amino acids: CASRRYGGYYEQYF.

This chain uses TRBV7-9 with TRBJ1-1; D remains unclear. Germline values: CDR1 SEHNR, CDR2 FQNEAQ (reference sequence). The CDR3 has 12 residues. Trimming cost V 0 bases and J 10 bases, with 9 bases left between them. The CDR3 spells CASSLAGGVAFF. CDR3 DNA: TGTGCCAGCAGCTTAGCTGGCGGAGTAGCTTTCTTT.

The rearrangement links TRBV2 to TRBJ1-1; possible D gene TRBD1, 6 bases. Germline V gene sequence: CDR1 SNHLY, CDR2 FYNNEI. V was pared by 11 bases and J by 0 bases, with 13 bases between. The CDR3 totals 13 residues. The CDR3 sequence is CAGNRDVNTEAFF. CDR3 in DNA: TGTGCCGGAAACAGGGATGTGAACACTGAAGCTTTCTTT. The entire variable domain, with the rest obtained from reference TRBV2 and TRBJ1-1, is as follows: EPEVTQTPSHQVTQMGQEVILRCVPISNHLYFYWYRQILGQKVEFLVSFYNNEISEKSEIFDDQFSVERPDGSNFTLKIRSTKLEDSAMYFCAGNRDVNTEAFFGQGTRLTVV.

This chain links TRBV27 with TRBJ2-7; D possibly corresponds to TRBD2 (6 bases). With 6 bases removed from V and 0 bases from J, the gap between germline ends came to 18 bases. The germline V gene encodes CDR1 MNHEY and CDR2 SMNVEV (reference sequence). This CDR3 contains 16 residues. The DNA of the CDR3 is TGTGCCAGCAGCATGTCCGGGACTCCGTTCTCCTACGAGCAGTACTTC. It is translated as CASSMSGTPFSYEQYF.

The chain combines TRBV6-5 with TRBJ2-7; unclear D gene. V was shortened by 4 bases and J by 1 base, with 8 bases between the two germline ends. Germline V gene lookup returns CDR1 MNHEY and CDR2 SVGAGI. The CDR3 has 13 residues. The CDR3 region has the DNA TGTGCCAGCAGTTCGGCGGAGTCCTACGAGCAGTACTTC. Protein sequence: CASSSAESYEQYF.

J is TRBJ1-1 and V is TRBV28; D is possibly TRBD1 (6 bases). Germline V CDR1 and CDR2: MDHEN, SYDVKM. Trimming shortened V by 4 bases and J by 1 base, and 16 bases separated the two germline ends. CDR3 length: 16 residues. The CDR3 loop reads CASSSPSGHANTEAFF. CDR3 DNA sequence: TGTGCCAGCAGTTCTCCTTCGGGACATGCGAACACTGAAGCTTTCTTT.

CDR3: CASSLNRGARNEKLFF. In DNA form, the CDR3 reads TGTGCCAGCAGCTTAAATCGGGGGGCGAGAAATGAAAAACTGTTTTTT. This rearrangement joins TRBV7-2 to TRBJ1-4, with D perhaps TRBD1 (6 bases). The CDR3 has 16 residues. V was shortened by 2 bases and J by 5 bases, with 15 bases between the two germline ends. Germline-derived CDR1 and CDR2 are SGHTA and FQGNSA.

The V and J genes are TRBV6-5 and TRBJ1-2; D is unclear. The CDR3 is 13 residues long. The germline CDR1 and CDR2 sequences are MNHEY and SVGAGI. Between the trimmed V and J ends, which lost 7 bases and 6 bases, there was a span of 15 bases. The CDR3 sequence: CASTPRGSHGYTF. As DNA, the CDR3 is TGTGCCAGCACCCCCCGCGGGAGTCATGGCTACACCTTC.

The gene calls are TRBV6-1 and TRBJ2-1, with a weak D call TRBD1 (5 bases). Germline CDR1 MNHNS, CDR2 SASEGT. The CDR3 length is 14 residues. Trimming cost V 6 bases and J 0 bases, with 9 bases left between them. The chain's CDR3 is CASSRASSYNEQFF. CDR3 DNA sequence: TGTGCCAGCAGCAGGGCGAGCTCCTACAATGAGCAGTTCTTC.

The chain combines TRBV19 with TRBJ2-2; 12 nucleotides match TRBD1. From germline, CDR1 is LNHDA and CDR2 SQIVND (reference sequence). The CDR3 has 16 residues. V lost 3 bases to trimming and J lost 5 bases; unmatched junction nucleotides: 4. The CDR3 here is CASSMRDRGRTGELFF. The CDR3 DNA reads as TGTGCCAGTAGTATGCGGGACAGGGGGCGAACCGGGGAGCTGTTTTTT.

The V call is TRBV7-8, the J call TRBJ2-7, with TRBD2 identical over 10 bases. This CDR3 spans 14 amino acids. Germline CDR1 SGHVS, CDR2 FQNEAQ. J gave up 6 bases and V 3 bases, and 5 bases lay outside the gene matches. The CDR3 sequence: CASSFLAGGGEQYF. The CDR3 nucleotides read TGTGCCAGCAGCTTCTTAGCGGGAGGCGGCGAGCAGTACTTC.

This clone was observed a single time. This chain uses TRBV19 with TRBJ2-7; TRBD2 agrees at 11 bases. The CDR3 sequence is 13 residues long. The junction had 5 bases not matched to a gene; V was cut back by 5 bases and J by 8 bases. Germline CDR1 is LNHDA and CDR2 is SQIVND (reference sequence). This CDR3 reads CASSFTSGSQQYF. The CDR3 nucleotides are TGTGCCAGTAGTTTCACTAGCGGGAGCCAGCAGTACTTC.

This sequence joins TRBV6-6 and TRBJ1-1; unclear D gene. CDR1 and CDR2 (germline): MNHNY, SVGAGI (reference sequence). Trimming pared 7 bases from V and 1 base from J, leaving 13 bases between. CDR3 length equals 14 residues. The CDR3 bases are TGTGCCAGCATTGAGGGAGTACCGAACACTGAAGCTTTCTTT. As protein: CASIEGVPNTEAFF.

The chain joins TRBV27 to TRBJ2-7, with D maybe TRBD1 (5 bases). The CDR3 has 14 residues. V was pared by 3 bases and J by 4 bases, with 13 bases between. Germline values: CDR1 MNHEY, CDR2 SMNVEV (reference sequence). The CDR3: CASSLKGNGYEQYF. CDR3 DNA sequence: TGTGCCAGCAGTTTGAAGGGGAATGGGTACGAGCAGTACTTC.

The chain employs TRBV11-1 and TRBJ1-2, with D possibly TRBD1 on 6 matching bases. Deletions cut 2 bases from V and 4 bases from J, with 8 bases between. The CDR3 loop spans 13 amino acids. The germline gives CDR1 SGHAT, CDR2 FQDESV (reference sequence). The CDR3 is CASSLLGAYGYTF. The CDR3 DNA follows: TGTGCCAGCAGCTTATTGGGGGCCTATGGCTACACCTTC.

The rearrangement uses TRBV4-1 and TRBJ2-7, with TRBD1 matching 8 bases. Germline-derived CDR1 and CDR2 are MGHRA and YSYEKL. V lost 2 bases and J lost 4; bases outside the gene matches: 7. CDR3 size: 15 residues. CDR3: CASSQSGQGYYEQYF. For the CDR3, the DNA is TGCGCCAGCAGCCAATCCGGACAGGGTTATTACGAGCAGTACTTC.

V and J are TRBV29-1 and TRBJ2-7; 10 nucleotides agree with TRBD1. This CDR3 region has 13 residues. V lost 8 bases and J lost 3; bases outside the gene matches: 7. The germline V gene encodes CDR1 SQVTM and CDR2 ANQGSEA. CDR3 residues: CSTRTGGNYEQYF. The CDR3 region has the DNA TGCAGCACCAGGACAGGGGGAAACTACGAGCAGTACTTC.

This chain connects TRBV4-1 to TRBJ1-5; possibly TRBD1 for D (5 bases). The V and J ends lost 0 bases and 1 base respectively, with 7 bases between them. This CDR3 has 15 amino acids. Germline loops: CDR1 MGHRA, CDR2 YSYEKL. Written as DNA, the CDR3 is TGCGCCAGCAGCCAAGATGGGGCGAGCAATCAGCCCCAGCATTTT. The encoded protein is CASSQDGASNQPQHF.

The chain is built from TRBV6-4 and TRBJ2-1, with D perhaps matching TRBD2 (6 bases). The CDR3 is 14 residues long. With 2 bases removed from V and 8 bases from J, the gap between germline ends came to 13 bases. CDR1 MRHNA and CDR2 SNTAGT come from the germline V gene. Written as DNA, the CDR3 is TGTGCCAGCAGTGACGGGCGGGGATACTATGAGCAGTTCTTC. It specifies CASSDGRGYYEQFF.

The rearrangement joins TRBV6-6 to TRBJ2-5; 7 bases align to TRBD1. The CDR3 is made up of 15 amino acids. Per germline, CDR1 MNHNY and CDR2 SVGAGI (reference sequence). V dropped 7 bases and J dropped 4; count of bases not matched to a gene: 12. CDR3 bases: TGTGCCAGCAAGCCCTCGATAGGGGGCGGAGAGACCCAGTACTTC. This translates into CASKPSIGGGETQYF.

The chain couples TRBV15 to TRBJ2-1; 9 bases line up with TRBD2. V shed 0 bases, J shed 9 bases, and the junction held 12 bases outside the gene matches. The germline V gene has CDR1 LNHNV and CDR2 YYDKDF (reference sequence). This CDR3 spans 17 amino acids. The CDR3 DNA reads TGTGCCACCAGCAGAGAACTAGCGGGCACGGTTCTTATTGAGCAGTTCTTC. Its protein is CATSRELAGTVLIEQFF.